The present TCR beta chain was sequenced within a study of blood T cell repertoires in COVID-19. About the study: Italy, Spain and the United States were the sources of the convalescent and acute COVID-19 samples.

Individuals drawn from approximately 26 US areas were roughly 18 to 95 years old. Clinical histories supplied by participants themselves formed the basis of cohort assignment. Authors' processing steps: It was from reference gene primer amplification that nucleated cell counts were estimated. The repertoire was sequenced with immunoSEQ multiplex PCR; TCRdb's copy has only in-frame clones and lacks some. V and J calls and clone size follow that table, whereas D and trimming were derived from the DNA. The data contain about 260,000 clones, roughly 80% of them singletons. The CDR3 spans 15 residues. Germline CDR1 is MNHEY and CDR2 is SVGAGI. V was clipped by 6 bases and J by 3 bases; unmatched bases: 6.

The chain employs TRBV6-5 and TRBJ2-7, with 12 bases fitting TRBD1. The sample comprised PBMCs or T cells enriched from blood (not recorded which). This clonotype was obtained from a man aged 25-40 years with acute COVID-19. The chain's CDR3 is CASSPGTGGIYEQYV. The CDR3 DNA reads as TGTGCCAGCAGCCCCGGGACAGGGGGCATCTACGAGCAGTACGTC.